Presented here are 25 T cell receptor beta chains from one specimen sequenced in a study of CD8+ T cells in alopecia areata. Stated treatment: oral pan-JAK inhibitor, 5-10 mg twice daily. RNA extraction and reverse transcription yielded cDNA as sequencing template. Assay: immunoSEQ multiplex PCR; the TCRdb copy retains only in-frame clones and omits some. The table shows approximately 200,000 clones, with around 60% occurring only once. Sequencing was performed on CD4+ T cells sorted from blood, taken at week 4, from a patient treated with tofacitinib. These receptors were taken from a human donor with alopecia areata.

The chain employs TRBV29-1 and TRBJ1-1; 7 bases match TRBD1. The CDR3 is 11 residues long. Germline trimming cut 7 bases from V and 5 bases from J; bases unmatched to any gene: 4. From germline, CDR1 is SQVTM and CDR2 ANQGSEA. The CDR3 DNA sequence: TGCAGCGCCGAGGGGGCGACTGAAGCTTTCTTT. This gives the protein CSAEGATEAFF.

The rearrangement joins TRBV25-1 to TRBJ1-1; 8 nucleotides line up with TRBD1. Trimming cost V 5 bases and J 5 bases; bases outside gene matches: 10. The CDR3 runs to 15 residues. Germline loops: CDR1 MGHDK, CDR2 SYGVNS. CDR3 coding DNA: TGTGCCAGCAGTAGAGGATCAGGGGGCGAAACTGAAGCTTTCTTT. It yields the protein CASSRGSGGETEAFF. Combining the CDR3 with reference TRBV25-1 and TRBJ1-1 gives the whole variable domain EADIYQTPRYLVIGTGKKITLECSQTMGHDKMYWYQQDPGMELHLIHYSYGVNSTEKGDLSSESTVSRIRTEHFPLTLESARPSHTSQYLCASSRGSGGETEAFFGQGTRLTVV.

The genes are TRBV15 and TRBJ1-1; TRBD1 might be the D (6 bases). Per germline, CDR1 LNHNV and CDR2 YYDKDF (reference sequence). CDR3 length: 13 amino acids. The V gene lost 7 bases and the J gene lost 3 bases, with 12 bases spanning the gap. The CDR3 sequence is CATKGDTYTEAFF. The CDR3 DNA is TGTGCCACCAAAGGGGACACGTACACTGAAGCTTTCTTT.

V is TRBV7-9 and J is TRBJ2-3; 7 bases are shared with TRBD2. From germline, CDR1 is SEHNR and CDR2 FQNEAQ (reference sequence). J was trimmed by 14 bases and V by 5 bases; bases with no gene match: 13. This CDR3 has 13 residues. The DNA for the CDR3 is TGTGCCAGCAGCGCAGGAGCCCGGACTAGTCTGTATTTT. Translated, it gives CASSAGARTSLYF.

The chain links TRBV30 to TRBJ2-7; D is undetermined. Trimming stripped 1 base from V and 6 bases from J, with 4 bases between. Germline lookup yields CDR1 GTSNPN and CDR2 SVGIG (reference sequence). The CDR3 consists of 10 residues. The CDR3 region has the DNA TGTGCCTGGAGTGCCCCCGAGCAGTACTTC. Translated, it gives CAWSAPEQYF.

The chain joins TRBV2 to TRBJ1-3, with D tentatively TRBD1 (5 bases). Trimming took 6 bases from V and 0 from J, leaving 18 bases between them. CDR3 length equals 17 residues. Germline V gene data show CDR1 as SNHLY and CDR2 as FYNNEI. The chain's CDR3 is CASREGPRTGSGNTIYF. The CDR3 DNA is TGTGCCAGCAGGGAGGGGCCGCGCACCGGCTCTGGAAACACCATATATTTT.

CDR3 bases: TGCAGCGTTGGGATTTATGAAAAACTGTTTTTT. Encoded protein: CSVGIYEKLFF. V usage is TRBV29-1 and J usage is TRBJ1-4; D not resolved. Germline V gene sequence: CDR1 SQVTM, CDR2 ANQGSEA. Trimming took off 4 bases at V and 6 bases at J, with 6 bases between the two ends. This CDR3 contains 11 residues.

Here the CDR3 DNA reads TGCAGCGTTGGGGCCGGACTAGTGGTCACAGATACGCAGTATTTT. Its translation is CSVGAGLVVTDTQYF. V is TRBV29-1 and J is TRBJ2-3; TRBD2 agrees at 7 bases. The V and J ends lost 4 bases and 2 bases, in that order; junction bases with no gene match: 9. Germline values: CDR1 SQVTM, CDR2 ANQGSEA. The CDR3 totals 15 residues.

The chain has TRBV29-1 and TRBJ2-5, with 10 bases matching TRBD2. Trimming removed 2 bases from V and 1 base from J; junction bases left unmatched: 7. CDR1 and CDR2 from the germline V gene are SQVTM and ANQGSEA. This CDR3 is 16 amino acids long. The CDR3 nucleotides are TGCAGCGTTGAAATGCCTAGCGGGAGACTCCAAGAGACCCAGTACTTC. Protein sequence: CSVEMPSGRLQETQYF.

The chain is built from TRBV9 and TRBJ2-6; D is tentatively TRBD1 or TRBD2 (5 bases each). The V end was cut by 0 bases, the J end by 15 bases, with 19 bases between. There are 15 residues in the CDR3. Germline V CDR1 and CDR2: SGDLS, YYNGEE. The DNA for the CDR3 is TGTGCCAGCAGCGTAGTACTGGGGACGGCCCGTGACCTGACTTTC. As protein: CASSVVLGTARDLTF.

This clone has only one observation. This rearrangement joins TRBV5-4 to TRBJ1-5; no reliable D call. The V gene's germline CDR1 is SGHNT and CDR2 YYREEE (reference sequence). The CDR3 length is 12 residues. Deletions cut 4 bases from V and 7 bases from J, with 9 bases between. The DNA of the CDR3 is TGTGCCAGCAGCAACCCAGGACAGCCCCAGCATTTT. Its protein product is CASSNPGQPQHF.

As for this clone: Relative to the germline gene, one junction end is altered; a read error may explain this. DNA of the CDR3: TGCGCCAGCAGCCCAGTTGGTAATCAGCCCCAGCAGTTT. It translates to CASSPVGNQPQQF. The V gene is TRBV4-1, the J gene TRBJ1-5; D call uncertain. This CDR3 is 13 amino acids long. CDR1 and CDR2 from the germline V gene are MGHRA and YSYEKL.

There are a few counts of this clone. The chain couples TRBV6-5 to TRBJ2-2; perhaps TRBD2 as D (6 bases). CDR1 MNHEY and CDR2 SVGAGI come from the germline V gene. The CDR3 has 15 amino acids. Trimming cost V 8 bases and J 5 bases, with 18 bases left between them. The CDR3 nucleotides read TGTGCCAGCCGTAGTACGGGGGTTTCTACCGGGGAGCTGTTTTTT. This encodes CASRSTGVSTGELFF.

The chain links TRBV7-3 to TRBJ2-2; D gene uncertain. This CDR3 comprises 13 residues. Trimming stripped 5 bases from V and 2 bases from J, with 6 bases between. Germline-derived CDR1 and CDR2 are SGHTA and FQGTGA. The CDR3 DNA sequence: TGTGCCAGCAGCCGTTCTAACACCGGGGAGCTGTTTTTT. Protein product: CASSRSNTGELFF.

This clone occurred a few times. The CDR3 bases are TGTGCCAGCAGCTTGGGGCTAGCGGGAAGTTCCGGGGAGCTGTTTTTT. It yields the protein CASSLGLAGSSGELFF. The rearrangement links TRBV5-4 to TRBJ2-2; 9 nucleotides align to TRBD2. Germline lookup yields CDR1 SGHNT and CDR2 YYREEE (reference sequence). V lost 0 bases to trimming and J lost 6 bases; unmatched junction nucleotides: 6. The length of the CDR3 is 16 residues.

This clone came up a few times. The chain recombines TRBV11-2 with TRBJ2-5; D is ambiguous. Trimming cost V 5 bases and J 5 bases, with 9 bases left between them. This CDR3 is 12 amino acids long. CDR1 and CDR2 from the germline V gene are SGHAT and FQNNGV. The CDR3 loop is CASSHLSETQYF. The DNA for the CDR3 is TGTGCCAGCAGCCATCTCAGCGAGACCCAGTACTTC.

The count of this clone is one. V gene TRBV7-2 combines with J gene TRBJ2-1; 9 bases align to TRBD2. There are 15 residues in the CDR3. Germline CDR1 reads SGHTA; CDR2 reads FQGNSA. Losses at the gene ends were 5 bases for V and 5 bases for J; bases not matched to a gene: 7. This CDR3 is CASSHLSSGNNEQFF. The DNA of the CDR3 is TGTGCCAGCAGCCACCTCTCTAGCGGGAACAATGAGCAGTTCTTC.

This chain uses TRBV7-2 with TRBJ2-5, with TRBD1 matching 10 bases. The CDR3 runs 14 residues. The germline V gene encodes CDR1 SGHTA and CDR2 FQGNSA. V lost 4 bases to trimming and J lost 5 bases; unmatched junction nucleotides: 4. The CDR3 coding sequence is TGTGCCAGCAGCTCGTGGACAGGGGGGGAGACCCAGTACTTC. Residues: CASSSWTGGETQYF.

This clone has just a few counts. The rearrangement joins TRBV28 to TRBJ2-6; the D gene is possibly TRBD1 (5 bases). Trimming removed 6 bases from V and 1 base from J, with 10 bases in between. The CDR3 spans 15 residues. CDR1 and CDR2 from the germline V gene are MDHEN and SYDVKM. The CDR3 loop reads CASSYQGSGANVLTF. The CDR3, as DNA: TGTGCCAGCAGCTACCAGGGATCTGGGGCCAACGTCCTGACTTTC.

This chain links TRBV29-1 with TRBJ2-5; perhaps TRBD2 as D (6 bases). The CDR3 loop spans 12 amino acids. Deletions cut 2 bases from V and 6 bases from J, with 10 bases between. The V gene's germline CDR1 is SQVTM and CDR2 ANQGSEA. CDR3 coding DNA: TGCAGCGTTGAAATGGGGAGGAAGACCCAGTACTTC. This translates into CSVEMGRKTQYF.

The sample holds a few counts of this clone. CDR3 bases: TGCAGCGGTTCAACCATTATGAACACTGAAGCTTTCTTT. Residues: CSGSTIMNTEAFF. The V gene is TRBV29-1, the J gene TRBJ1-1, with unresolved D. Germline lookup yields CDR1 SQVTM and CDR2 ANQGSEA. The CDR3 extends over 13 amino acids. Trimming stripped 7 bases from V and 0 bases from J, with 12 bases between.

This clone appeared a few times. The chain employs TRBV6-4 and TRBJ2-1; D gene uncertain. This CDR3 contains 13 residues. Trimming took 0 bases from V and 4 from J, leaving 4 bases between them. Germline V gene data show CDR1 as MRHNA and CDR2 as SNTAGT. DNA for the CDR3: TGTGCCAGCAGTGACTCTGTGTACAATGAGCAGTTCTTC. Translated: CASSDSVYNEQFF.

The J gene is TRBJ1-2, the V gene TRBV25-1, with TRBD1 matching over 9 bases. The CDR3 spans 15 residues. V shed 2 bases, J shed 6 bases, and the junction held 7 bases outside the gene matches. CDR1 is MGHDK, CDR2 SYGVNS, per germline. CDR3 DNA: TGTGCCAGCAGTGAACCGGGACAGGGTGGTGATGGCTACACCTTC. It specifies CASSEPGQGGDGYTF.

The chain has TRBV30 and TRBJ2-7, with D perhaps assigned TRBD1 or TRBD2 (6 bases each). The CDR3 has 15 amino acids. Trimming pared 0 bases from V and 2 bases from J, leaving 14 bases between. Germline V gene lookup returns CDR1 GTSNPN and CDR2 SVGIG (reference sequence). The CDR3 is CAWSVKGGGPYEQYF. The CDR3 DNA sequence: TGTGCCTGGAGTGTAAAGGGGGGTGGTCCCTACGAGCAGTACTTC.

This clone was seen many times. The CDR3 reads CASSLDGAGSTDTQYF. The DNA of the CDR3 is TGTGCCAGCAGCTTAGATGGTGCGGGGAGCACAGATACGCAGTATTTT. The gene calls are TRBV7-2 and TRBJ2-3; possible D gene TRBD2, 6 bases. Germline V gives CDR1 SGHTA, CDR2 FQGNSA. The CDR3 has 16 residues. V was cut by 1 base and J by 0 bases, with 11 bases left in between.